Each of the 15 T cell receptor beta chains below was sequenced from the same sample in a study of blood T cell repertoires in COVID-19. Measured with immunoSEQ multiplex PCR; TCRdb has only the in-frame clones, and not every one. The repertoire includes approximately 210,000 clones, about nine tenths of them detected once, and just over 0.7% sits in the top ten. Sequencing used peripheral blood. The receptors were gathered from a man between 40 and 49 years old with acute or convalescent COVID-19.

V is TRBV7-8 and J is TRBJ2-7; D is possibly TRBD2 (6 bases). Deletions cut 4 bases from V and 4 bases from J, with 17 bases between. Germline CDR1 SGHVS, CDR2 FQNEAQ. The length of the CDR3 is 15 residues. The DNA for the CDR3 is TGTGCCAGCAGCTCCCGGCCGGGGGTAGCGTACGAGCAGTACTTC. Translation gives CASSSRPGVAYEQYF.

The chain uses TRBV7-8 and TRBJ2-2; D is perhaps TRBD1 (6 bases). V shed 2 bases and J shed 2 bases, with 12 bases lying between them. CDR3 length: 16 residues. Germline loops: CDR1 SGHVS, CDR2 FQNEAQ. The CDR3 region is CASSLYGTPNTGELFF. For the CDR3, the DNA is TGTGCCAGCAGCTTATACGGGACACCAAACACCGGGGAGCTGTTTTTT.

A single count supports this clone. This chain uses TRBV4-1 with TRBJ2-7, with D unclear. The germline V and J ends were trimmed by 0 bases and 3 bases, with 6 bases remaining between them. Per the germline V gene, CDR1 is MGHRA and CDR2 is YSYEKL. CDR3 length: 13 amino acids. CDR3 sequence (DNA): TGCGCCAGCAGCCAAGATAACAACTACGAGCAGTACTTC. Its protein is CASSQDNNYEQYF.

The chain joins TRBV7-9 to TRBJ2-7, with 7 bases identical to TRBD2. The germline CDR1 and CDR2 sequences are SEHNR and FQNEAQ (reference sequence). The CDR3 covers 16 residues. The V and J ends lost 1 base and 2 bases, in that order; junction bases with no gene match: 8. CDR3 amino acids: CASSLVASGNPYEQYF. Here the CDR3 DNA reads TGTGCCAGCAGCTTAGTGGCTAGCGGTAACCCCTACGAGCAGTACTTC.

This clone appeared once. This chain uses TRBV30 with TRBJ2-7; 11 bases line up with TRBD1. V lost 0 bases to trimming and J lost 4 bases; unmatched junction nucleotides: 5. Germline V gives CDR1 GTSNPN, CDR2 SVGIG (reference sequence). The CDR3 consists of 15 residues. CDR3 sequence reads: CAWSVGTGGTYEQYF. CDR3 DNA: TGTGCCTGGAGTGTCGGGACAGGGGGAACTTACGAGCAGTACTTC.

On this clone: This same CDR3 is encoded by further DNA sequences in the sample. The rearrangement uses TRBV19 and TRBJ2-1; D remains ambiguous. This CDR3 is 13 amino acids long. CDR1 and CDR2 (germline): LNHDA, SQIVND (reference sequence). V lost 1 base to trimming and J lost 4 bases, with 5 bases between them. The CDR3 here is CASSIGAYNEQFF. CDR3 DNA: TGTGCCAGTAGTATAGGGGCGTACAATGAGCAGTTCTTC.

The genes are TRBV29-1 and TRBJ1-4; 10 bases line up with TRBD1. Germline V gene data show CDR1 as SQVTM and CDR2 as ANQGSEA. The CDR3 runs 14 residues. The J segment lost 7 bases and the V segment lost 0 bases, leaving 2 bases of the junction unmatched. This CDR3 reads CSVEDWTGGEKLFF. In DNA, the CDR3 is TGCAGCGTTGAAGATTGGACAGGGGGTGAAAAACTGTTTTTT.

This clone appeared a single time. V is TRBV9 and J is TRBJ2-7; 8 nucleotides align to TRBD2. Germline assignment: CDR1 SGDLS and CDR2 YYNGEE. The CDR3 consists of 17 residues. With V trimmed by 0 bases and J by 0 bases, 8 bases remained unmatched. CDR3 region: CASSVGAGGSGSYEQYF. DNA for the CDR3: TGTGCCAGCAGCGTAGGGGCGGGGGGATCCGGCTCCTACGAGCAGTACTTC.

This chain connects TRBV7-2 to TRBJ1-2; 9 bases are a match to TRBD1. This CDR3 contains 15 residues. The J segment lost 1 base and the V segment lost 1 base, leaving 1 base of the junction unmatched. Germline V gives CDR1 SGHTA, CDR2 FQGNSA. The CDR3 DNA is TGTGCCAGCAGCTTAGTGGGACAGGGTAACTATGGCTACACCTTC. Amino acid sequence: CASSLVGQGNYGYTF.

The chain has TRBV19 and TRBJ2-2; 10 positions match TRBD2. The V and J ends lost 11 bases and 3 bases, in that order; junction bases with no gene match: 6. The CDR3 totals 14 residues. The germline gives CDR1 LNHDA, CDR2 SQIVND (reference sequence). The CDR3 protein is CAGRTSGDTGELFF. The CDR3 DNA reads TGTGCCGGCAGGACTAGCGGAGACACCGGGGAGCTGTTTTTT.

This rearrangement joins TRBV5-8 to TRBJ2-5; possible D gene TRBD2, 5 bases. V lost 1 base to trimming and J lost 3 bases, with 13 bases between them. The CDR3 covers 15 residues. Germline assignment: CDR1 SGHTS and CDR2 YDEGEE. The DNA of the CDR3 is TGTGCCAGCAGCTTGCCCCGGGGTCCTGAAGAGACCCAGTACTTC. Protein sequence: CASSLPRGPEETQYF.

The rearrangement uses TRBV7-3 and TRBJ2-3, with TRBD1 identical over 10 bases. The V and J ends lost 5 bases and 4 bases, in that order; junction bases with no gene match: 15. CDR3 length: 18 amino acids. Per germline, CDR1 SGHTA and CDR2 FQGTGA. CDR3 in amino acids: CASSPTETGGFNSDTQYF. For the CDR3, the DNA is TGTGCCAGCAGCCCTACCGAGACAGGGGGCTTCAATTCAGATACGCAGTATTTT. Full variable domain (outside the CDR3, taken from reference TRBV7-3 and TRBJ2-3): GAGVSQTPSNKVTEKGKYVELRCDPISGHTALYWYRQSLGQGPEFLIYFQGTGAADDSGLPNDRFFAVRPEGSVSTLKIQRTERGDSAVYLCASSPTETGGFNSDTQYFGPGTRLTVL.

This rearrangement joins TRBV2 to TRBJ2-1, with 7 bases identical to TRBD1. There are 14 residues in the CDR3. Germline loops: CDR1 SNHLY, CDR2 FYNNEI. J was trimmed by 4 bases and V by 3 bases; bases with no gene match: 3. The CDR3 here is CASSDGRGYNEQFF. In DNA form, the CDR3 reads TGTGCCAGCAGTGATGGCAGGGGGTACAATGAGCAGTTCTTC.

The sample holds one count of this clone. The rearrangement joins TRBV24-1 to TRBJ1-5; D gene uncertain. This CDR3 contains 14 residues. Germline loops: CDR1 KGHDR, CDR2 SFDVKD. Trimming left V 5 bases short and J 5 bases short, with 12 bases between. This chain's CDR3 is CATSGAGRYQPQHF. The CDR3 DNA sequence: TGTGCCACCAGTGGAGCCGGGAGGTATCAGCCCCAGCATTTT.

This chain uses TRBV6-4 with TRBJ2-1, with 7 bases identical to TRBD1. Per germline, CDR1 MRHNA and CDR2 SNTAGT. This CDR3 has 13 residues. Trimming removed 3 bases from V and 12 bases from J; junction bases left unmatched: 8. CDR3 region: CASSELTGQGQFF. CDR3 bases: TGTGCCAGCAGTGAACTGACAGGGCAAGGGCAGTTCTTC.